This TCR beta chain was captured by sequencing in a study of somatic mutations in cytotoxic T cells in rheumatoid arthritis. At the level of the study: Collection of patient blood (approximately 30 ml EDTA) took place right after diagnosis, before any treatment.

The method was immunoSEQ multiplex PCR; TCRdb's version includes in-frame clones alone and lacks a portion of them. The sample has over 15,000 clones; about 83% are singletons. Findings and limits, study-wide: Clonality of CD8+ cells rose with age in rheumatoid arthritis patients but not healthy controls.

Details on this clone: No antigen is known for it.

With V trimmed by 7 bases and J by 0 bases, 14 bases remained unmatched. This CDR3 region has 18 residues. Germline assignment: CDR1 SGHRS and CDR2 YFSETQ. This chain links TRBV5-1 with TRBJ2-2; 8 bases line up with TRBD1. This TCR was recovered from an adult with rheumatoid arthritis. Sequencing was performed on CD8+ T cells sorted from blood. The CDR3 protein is CASGYGQGYRANTGELFF. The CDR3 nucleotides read TGCGCCAGCGGCTACGGACAGGGCTATAGGGCGAACACCGGGGAGCTGTTTTTT.